The 2 T cell receptor beta chains presented below share a single source sample, sequenced in a study of OX40 agonist ivuxolimab in advanced cancers. The method was immunoSEQ multiplex PCR; TCRdb's version includes in-frame clones alone and lacks a portion of them. The sample has more than 70,000 clones; 80% to 90% are singletons. Material: CD4+ or CD8+ T cells sorted from blood, obtained in a trial of the OX40 agonist ivuxolimab. Receptors were obtained from an adult with an advanced solid tumor such as melanoma, head and neck, liver or kidney cancer.

This clone occurred once. The chain joins TRBV7-9 to TRBJ1-5, with 11 bases lining up with TRBD1. From germline, CDR1 is SEHNR and CDR2 FQNEAQ (reference sequence). J gave up 7 bases and V 5 bases, and 7 bases lay outside the gene matches. The CDR3 sequence is 15 residues long. CDR3 sequence: CASSPGQGAGQPQHF. DNA for the CDR3: TGTGCCAGCAGCCCCGGACAGGGGGCTGGACAGCCCCAGCATTTT.

The V call is TRBV5-1, the J call TRBJ1-6; 10 nucleotides agree with TRBD1. Germline assignment: CDR1 SGHRS and CDR2 YFSETQ. This CDR3 spans 17 amino acids. The V gene end was trimmed by 4 bases and the J gene end by 9 bases; junction bases not matched to a gene: 13. The CDR3 DNA is TGCGCCAGCAGCCCCCGTGAGTCCGGGACAGGGGTTTCACCCCTCCACTTT. The encoded protein is CASSPRESGTGVSPLHF.